The clone carrying this TCR beta chain was seen at least ten times. Its antigen remains unidentified. The source of the sample is a study of Graves' ophthalmopathy and Graves' hyperthyroidism. At the level of the study: Absence of ophthalmopathy within 18 months of follow-up defined stable hyperthyroidism. Broader study findings: Separation of ophthalmopathy from stable hyperthyroidism was achieved by a 13-signature model, at about 90% sensitivity and 81.08% specificity.

Diagnosis was based on clinical symptoms, serum thyroxine, TRAb, thyroid ultrasound and orbital computed tomography. CDR3 regions of TCR beta were amplified from RNA transcripts. The first-round RT-PCR employed HTBI primers together with the Qiagen OneStep RT-PCR kit. A multiplex PCR was then performed as the second round. TCRdb re-called the multiplex PCR reads through MiXCR, storing one row per CDR3 protein. Here the sample spans over a million distinct CDR3 sequences, 35% to 45% being singletons. Sequenced input: peripheral blood or thyroid tissue (not recorded which). The receptor's source is an adult man with Graves' hyperthyroidism.

CDR3 protein: CASSKPDSNLGYTF. CDR3 nucleotides: TGTGCCAGCAGCAAACCGGACAGCAACCTTGGCTACACCTTC. The V and J genes are TRBV9 and TRBJ1-2; a weak D match, TRBD1 (6 bases). V gave up 4 bases and J gave up 7 bases, with 17 bases separating them. This CDR3 has 14 residues. Germline lookup yields CDR1 SGDLS and CDR2 YYNGEE.